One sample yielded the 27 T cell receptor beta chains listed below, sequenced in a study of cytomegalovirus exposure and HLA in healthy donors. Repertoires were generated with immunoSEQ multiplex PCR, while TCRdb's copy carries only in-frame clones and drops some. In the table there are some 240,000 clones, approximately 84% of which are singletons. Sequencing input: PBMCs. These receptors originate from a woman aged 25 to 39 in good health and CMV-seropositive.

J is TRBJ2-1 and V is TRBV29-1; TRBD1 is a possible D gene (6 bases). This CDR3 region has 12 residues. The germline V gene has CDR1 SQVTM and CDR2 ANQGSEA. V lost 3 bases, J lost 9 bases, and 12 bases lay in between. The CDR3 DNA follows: TGCAGCGTTGAGCCAGGGGAAGGTGAGCAGTTCTTC. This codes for CSVEPGEGEQFF.

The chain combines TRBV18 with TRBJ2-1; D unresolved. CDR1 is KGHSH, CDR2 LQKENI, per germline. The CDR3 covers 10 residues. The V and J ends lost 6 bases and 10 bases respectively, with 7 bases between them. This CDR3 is CASSPEEQFF. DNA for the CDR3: TGTGCCAGCTCTCCCGAGGAGCAGTTCTTC.

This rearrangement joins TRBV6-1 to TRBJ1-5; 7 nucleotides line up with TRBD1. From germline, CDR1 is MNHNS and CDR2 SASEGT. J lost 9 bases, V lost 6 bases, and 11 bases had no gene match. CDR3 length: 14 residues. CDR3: CASRSTGVPGPQHF. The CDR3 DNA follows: TGTGCCAGCAGATCCACAGGGGTCCCTGGGCCCCAGCATTTT.

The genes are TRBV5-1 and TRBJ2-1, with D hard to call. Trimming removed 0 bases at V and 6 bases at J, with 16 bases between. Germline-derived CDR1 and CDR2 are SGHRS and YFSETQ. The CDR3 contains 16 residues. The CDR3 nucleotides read TGCGCCAGCAGCTTGGCCTGGAGCAGACTCACCAATGAGCAGTTCTTC. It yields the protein CASSLAWSRLTNEQFF.

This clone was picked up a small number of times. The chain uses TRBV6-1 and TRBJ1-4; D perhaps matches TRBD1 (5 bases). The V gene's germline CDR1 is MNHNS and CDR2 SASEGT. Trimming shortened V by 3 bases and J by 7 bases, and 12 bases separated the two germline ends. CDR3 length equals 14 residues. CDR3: CASSDRRGIEKLFF. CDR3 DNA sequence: TGTGCCAGCAGTGATAGAAGGGGCATTGAAAAACTGTTTTTT.

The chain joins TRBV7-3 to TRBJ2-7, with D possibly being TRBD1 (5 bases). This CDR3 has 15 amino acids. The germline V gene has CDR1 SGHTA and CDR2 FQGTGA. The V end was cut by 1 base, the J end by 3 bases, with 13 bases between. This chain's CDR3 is CASSLRPGFGYEQYF. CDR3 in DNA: TGTGCCAGCAGCTTAAGGCCAGGGTTCGGCTACGAGCAGTACTTC.

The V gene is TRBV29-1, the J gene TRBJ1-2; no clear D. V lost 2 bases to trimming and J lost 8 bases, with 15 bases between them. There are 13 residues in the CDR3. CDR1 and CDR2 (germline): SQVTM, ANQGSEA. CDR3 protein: CSVEKGTTGGYTF. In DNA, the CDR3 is TGCAGCGTTGAAAAGGGCACCACGGGAGGCTACACCTTC.

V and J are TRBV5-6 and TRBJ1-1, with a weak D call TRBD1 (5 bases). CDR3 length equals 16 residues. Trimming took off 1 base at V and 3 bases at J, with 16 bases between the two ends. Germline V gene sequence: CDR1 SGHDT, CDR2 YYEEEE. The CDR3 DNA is TGTGCCAGCAGCTTGCCGGGGGAAGGCATAGACACTGAAGCTTTCTTT. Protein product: CASSLPGEGIDTEAFF.

The CDR3 nucleotides are TGCGCCACCATTACCTCTCCGGGACAGAGCTACGAGCAGTACTTC. Residues: CATITSPGQSYEQYF. The chain employs TRBV10-2 and TRBJ2-7, with 7 bases lining up with TRBD1. Looked up from germline, CDR1 is WSHSY and CDR2 is SAAADI. This CDR3 comprises 15 residues. The V gene end was trimmed by 10 bases and the J gene end by 3 bases; junction bases not matched to a gene: 15.

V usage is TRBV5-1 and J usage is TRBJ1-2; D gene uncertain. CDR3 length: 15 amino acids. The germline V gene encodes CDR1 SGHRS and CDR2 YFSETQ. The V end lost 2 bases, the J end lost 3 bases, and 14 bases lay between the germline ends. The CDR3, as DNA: TGCGCCAGCAGCTTTTTGTTTGGGCGGGACTATGGCTACACCTTC. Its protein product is CASSFLFGRDYGYTF. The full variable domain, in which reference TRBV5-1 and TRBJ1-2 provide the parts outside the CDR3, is KAGVTQTPRYLIKTRGQQVTLSCSPISGHRSVSWYQQTPGQGLQFLFEYFSETQRNKGNFPGRFSGRQFSNSRSEMNVSTLELGDSALYLCASSFLFGRDYGYTFGSGTRLTVV.

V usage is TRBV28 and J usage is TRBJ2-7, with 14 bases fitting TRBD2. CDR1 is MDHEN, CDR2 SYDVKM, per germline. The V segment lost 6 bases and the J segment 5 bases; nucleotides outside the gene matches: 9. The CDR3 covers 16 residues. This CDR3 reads CASSKGTSGRGDEQYF. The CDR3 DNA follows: TGTGCCAGCAGCAAAGGGACTAGCGGGAGAGGTGACGAGCAGTACTTC.

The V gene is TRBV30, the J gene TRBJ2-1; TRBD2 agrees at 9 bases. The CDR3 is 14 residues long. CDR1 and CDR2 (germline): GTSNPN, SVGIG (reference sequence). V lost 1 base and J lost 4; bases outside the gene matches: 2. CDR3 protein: CAWSGLAAYNEQFF. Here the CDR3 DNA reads TGTGCCTGGAGTGGACTAGCGGCATACAATGAGCAGTTCTTC.

DNA for the CDR3: TGTGCCAGCAGCTTGGTTGAGGACAGGGGGCAAGAGACCCAGTACTTC. Protein: CASSLVEDRGQETQYF. The rearrangement uses TRBV7-9 and TRBJ2-5; 10 bases agree with TRBD1. The V gene end was trimmed by 3 bases and the J gene end by 2 bases; junction bases not matched to a gene: 6. The germline V gene has CDR1 SEHNR and CDR2 FQNEAQ (reference sequence). The CDR3 is 16 residues long.

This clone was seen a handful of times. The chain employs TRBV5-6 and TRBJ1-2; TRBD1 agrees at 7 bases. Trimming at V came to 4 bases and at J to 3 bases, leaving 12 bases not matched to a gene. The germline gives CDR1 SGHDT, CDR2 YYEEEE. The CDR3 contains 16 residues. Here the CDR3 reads CASSPFPTGDYYGYTF. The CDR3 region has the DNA TGTGCCAGCAGCCCCTTCCCCACAGGGGATTACTATGGCTACACCTTC.

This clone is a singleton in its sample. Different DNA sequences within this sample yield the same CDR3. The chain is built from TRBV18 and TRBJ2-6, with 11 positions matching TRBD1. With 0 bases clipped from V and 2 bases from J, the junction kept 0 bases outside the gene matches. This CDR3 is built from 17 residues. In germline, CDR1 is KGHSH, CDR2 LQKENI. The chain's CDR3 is CASSPPGQGAGANVLTF. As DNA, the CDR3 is TGTGCCAGCTCACCACCGGGACAGGGGGCTGGGGCCAACGTCCTGACTTTC.

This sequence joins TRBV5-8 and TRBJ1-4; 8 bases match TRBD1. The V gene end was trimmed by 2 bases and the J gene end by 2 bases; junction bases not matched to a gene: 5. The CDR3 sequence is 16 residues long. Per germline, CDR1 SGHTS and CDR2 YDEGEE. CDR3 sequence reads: CASSLTGGITNEKLFF. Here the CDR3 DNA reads TGTGCCAGCAGCTTAACAGGGGGGATCACTAATGAAAAACTGTTTTTT.

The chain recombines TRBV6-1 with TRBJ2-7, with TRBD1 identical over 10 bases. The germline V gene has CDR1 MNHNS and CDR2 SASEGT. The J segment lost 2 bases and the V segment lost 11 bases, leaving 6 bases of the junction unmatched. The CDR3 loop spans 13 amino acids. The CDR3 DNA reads TGTGCCGCCCCGGGACAGGGGACCTACGAGCAGTACTTC. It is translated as CAAPGQGTYEQYF.

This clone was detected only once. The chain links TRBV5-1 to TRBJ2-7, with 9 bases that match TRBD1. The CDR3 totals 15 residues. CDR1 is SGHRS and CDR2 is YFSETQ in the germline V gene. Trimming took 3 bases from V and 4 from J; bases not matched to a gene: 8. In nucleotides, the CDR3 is TGCGCCAGCAGCTGGCAGGGACAGGGCCTTTACGAGCAGTACTTC. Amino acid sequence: CASSWQGQGLYEQYF.

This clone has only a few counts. The CDR3, as DNA: TGCGCCAGCAGGGTCCAGTCGAACACTGAAGCTTTCTTT. Translating gives CASRVQSNTEAFF. The chain couples TRBV5-1 to TRBJ1-1, with no clear D. The germline gives CDR1 SGHRS, CDR2 YFSETQ. Trimming took 5 bases from V and 1 from J, leaving 9 bases between them. This CDR3 comprises 13 residues. Together with reference TRBV5-1 and TRBJ1-1, the CDR3 gives the full variable domain: KAGVTQTPRYLIKTRGQQVTLSCSPISGHRSVSWYQQTPGQGLQFLFEYFSETQRNKGNFPGRFSGRQFSNSRSEMNVSTLELGDSALYLCASRVQSNTEAFFGQGTRLTVV.

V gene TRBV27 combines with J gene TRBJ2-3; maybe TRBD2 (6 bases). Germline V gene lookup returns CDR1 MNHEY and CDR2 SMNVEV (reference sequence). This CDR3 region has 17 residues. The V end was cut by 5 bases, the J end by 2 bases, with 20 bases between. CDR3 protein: CASSRAGTRSFTDTQYF. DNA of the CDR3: TGTGCCAGCAGTCGCGCCGGGACTCGGTCTTTCACAGATACGCAGTATTTT.

The CDR3 protein is CASALGVDRKYF. The CDR3 DNA is TGTGCCAGCGCCCTAGGGGTCGATCGAAAGTATTTT. The V call is TRBV7-9, the J call TRBJ2-3; tentatively, D is TRBD1 (5 bases). V gave up 8 bases and J gave up 13 bases, with 19 bases separating them. CDR3 size: 12 residues. The germline V gene has CDR1 SEHNR and CDR2 FQNEAQ (reference sequence).

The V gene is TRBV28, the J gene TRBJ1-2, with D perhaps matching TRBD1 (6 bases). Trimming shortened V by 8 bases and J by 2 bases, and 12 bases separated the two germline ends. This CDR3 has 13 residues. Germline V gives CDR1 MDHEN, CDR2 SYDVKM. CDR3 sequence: CASERTANYGYTF. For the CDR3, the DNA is TGTGCCAGCGAAAGGACAGCAAACTATGGCTACACCTTC.

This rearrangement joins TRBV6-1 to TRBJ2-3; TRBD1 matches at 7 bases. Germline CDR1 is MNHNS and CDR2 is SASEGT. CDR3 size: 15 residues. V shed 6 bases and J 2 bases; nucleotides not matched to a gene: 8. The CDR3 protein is CASSARGSFTDTQYF. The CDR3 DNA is TGTGCCAGCAGCGCCAGGGGGTCGTTCACAGATACGCAGTATTTT.

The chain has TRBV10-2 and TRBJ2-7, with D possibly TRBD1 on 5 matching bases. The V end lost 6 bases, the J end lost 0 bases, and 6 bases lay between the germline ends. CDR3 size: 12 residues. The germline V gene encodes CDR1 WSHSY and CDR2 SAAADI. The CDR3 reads CASSDSSYEQYF. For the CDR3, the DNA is TGCGCCAGCAGCGACAGCTCCTACGAGCAGTACTTC.

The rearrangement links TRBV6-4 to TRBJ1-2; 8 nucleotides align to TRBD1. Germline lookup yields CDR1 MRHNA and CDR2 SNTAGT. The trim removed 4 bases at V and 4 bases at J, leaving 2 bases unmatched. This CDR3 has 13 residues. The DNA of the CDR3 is TGTGCCAGCAGTGTTGACAGGGGCTATGGCTACACCTTC. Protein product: CASSVDRGYGYTF.

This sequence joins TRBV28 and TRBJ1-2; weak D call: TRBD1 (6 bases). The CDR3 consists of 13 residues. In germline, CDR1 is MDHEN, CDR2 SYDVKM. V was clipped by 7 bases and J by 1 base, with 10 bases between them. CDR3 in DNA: TGTGCCAGCATATCAGGGGTTAACTATGGCTACACCTTC. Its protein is CASISGVNYGYTF.

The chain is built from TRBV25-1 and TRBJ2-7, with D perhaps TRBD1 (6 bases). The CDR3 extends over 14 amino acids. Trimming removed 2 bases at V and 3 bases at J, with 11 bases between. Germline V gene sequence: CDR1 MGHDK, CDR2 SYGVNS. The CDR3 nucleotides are TGTGCCAGCAGTGAACAGGGGTCCAACTACGAGCAGTACTTC. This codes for CASSEQGSNYEQYF.